The clone carrying this T cell receptor beta chain was counted between two and nine times. The sample originates from a study of molecular identifiers for immune sequencing clone quantification. Making the bulk TCR libraries relied on previously described methods and listed TCR primers. TCRdb fed the PCR reads into MiXCR, producing one record per CDR3 protein. Seen here are around 460,000 distinct CDR3 sequences, about 21% observed once, and the top ten hold about 0.8%. Preparation of naive CD8 libraries involved roughly 20,000 to 1,000,000 sorted cells and 10%, 30% or 50% RNA. V dropped 5 bases and J dropped 0; count of bases not matched to a gene: 15. Germline V gene data show CDR1 as MNHEY and CDR2 as SMNVEV (reference sequence). This CDR3 has 19 amino acids.

V and J are TRBV27 and TRBJ2-1; 8 bases are shared with TRBD1. This TCR was recovered from a human donor in good health. Some libraries in this study had Jurkat cell RNA spiked in. The sequenced sample consisted of naive CD8+ T cells from blood, with Jurkat cell RNA spiked in. Subset given: FACS-sorted CD8+CD4-CCR7+CD45RA+ naive T cells. The CDR3 sequence: CASSRTGLPAESSYNEQFF. The DNA of the CDR3 is TGTGCCAGCAGTCGGACAGGGCTCCCGGCGGAAAGCTCCTACAATGAGCAGTTCTTC.